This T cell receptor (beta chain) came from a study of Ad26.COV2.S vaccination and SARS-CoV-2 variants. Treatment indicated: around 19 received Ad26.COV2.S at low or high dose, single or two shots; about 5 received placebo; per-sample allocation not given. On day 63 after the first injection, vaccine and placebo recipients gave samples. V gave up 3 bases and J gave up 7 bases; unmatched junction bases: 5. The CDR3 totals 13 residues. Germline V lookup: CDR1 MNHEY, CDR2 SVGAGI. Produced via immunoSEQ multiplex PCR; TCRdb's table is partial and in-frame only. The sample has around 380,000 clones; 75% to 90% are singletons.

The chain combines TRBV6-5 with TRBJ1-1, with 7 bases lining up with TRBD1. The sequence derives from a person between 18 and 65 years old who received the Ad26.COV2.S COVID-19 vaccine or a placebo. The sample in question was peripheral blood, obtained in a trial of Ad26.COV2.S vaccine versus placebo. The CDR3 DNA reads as TGTGCCAGCAGTTATCACAACAGGGGTGAAGCTTTCTTT. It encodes CASSYHNRGEAFF.